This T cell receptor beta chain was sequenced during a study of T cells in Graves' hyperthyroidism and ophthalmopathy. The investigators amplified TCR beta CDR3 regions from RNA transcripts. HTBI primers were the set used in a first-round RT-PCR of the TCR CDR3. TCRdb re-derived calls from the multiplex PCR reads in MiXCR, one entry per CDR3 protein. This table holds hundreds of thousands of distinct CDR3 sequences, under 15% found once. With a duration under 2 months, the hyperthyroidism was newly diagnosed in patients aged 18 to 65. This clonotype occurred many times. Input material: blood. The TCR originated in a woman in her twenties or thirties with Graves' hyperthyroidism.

The CDR3 here is CASSPGLGFYEQYF. CDR3 sequence (DNA): TGTGCCAGCAGCCCTGGTCTGGGGTTCTACGAGCAGTACTTC. The chain employs TRBV3-1 and TRBJ2-7; D call uncertain. Germline lookup yields CDR1 LGHDT and CDR2 YNNKEL (reference sequence). The CDR3 runs to 14 residues. V was pared by 4 bases and J by 3 bases, with 13 bases between.